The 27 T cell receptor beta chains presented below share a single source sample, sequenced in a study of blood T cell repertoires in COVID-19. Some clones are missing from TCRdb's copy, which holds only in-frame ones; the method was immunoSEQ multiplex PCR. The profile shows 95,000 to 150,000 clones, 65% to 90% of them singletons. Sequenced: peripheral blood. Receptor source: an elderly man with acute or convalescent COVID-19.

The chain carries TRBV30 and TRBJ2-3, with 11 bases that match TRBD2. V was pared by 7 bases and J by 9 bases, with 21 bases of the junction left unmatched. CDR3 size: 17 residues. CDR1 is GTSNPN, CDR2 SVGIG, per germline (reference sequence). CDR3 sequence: CAFYSSAASLAGGTQYF. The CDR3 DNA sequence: TGTGCCTTCTACTCTTCAGCAGCGTCTCTAGCGGGAGGCACGCAGTATTTT.

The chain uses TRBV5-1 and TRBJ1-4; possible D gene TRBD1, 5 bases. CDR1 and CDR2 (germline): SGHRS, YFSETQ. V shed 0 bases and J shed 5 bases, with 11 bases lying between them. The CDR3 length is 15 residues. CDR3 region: CASSLEGQMNEKLFF. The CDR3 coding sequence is TGCGCCAGCAGCTTGGAGGGGCAAATGAATGAAAAACTGTTTTTT.

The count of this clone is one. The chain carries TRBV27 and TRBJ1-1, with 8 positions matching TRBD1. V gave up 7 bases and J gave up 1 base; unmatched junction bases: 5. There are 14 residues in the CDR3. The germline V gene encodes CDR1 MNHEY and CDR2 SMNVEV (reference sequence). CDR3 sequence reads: CASKLRGPNTEAFF. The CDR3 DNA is TGTGCCAGCAAACTCAGGGGGCCGAACACTGAAGCTTTCTTT.

CDR3 loop: CASSPAYREETQYF. In nucleotides, the CDR3 is TGTGCCAGCTCACCGGCTTACAGAGAGGAGACCCAGTACTTC. The chain links TRBV18 to TRBJ2-5, with D hard to call. Trimming stripped 3 bases from V and 5 bases from J, with 13 bases between. CDR3 length equals 14 residues. Germline loops: CDR1 KGHSH, CDR2 LQKENI.

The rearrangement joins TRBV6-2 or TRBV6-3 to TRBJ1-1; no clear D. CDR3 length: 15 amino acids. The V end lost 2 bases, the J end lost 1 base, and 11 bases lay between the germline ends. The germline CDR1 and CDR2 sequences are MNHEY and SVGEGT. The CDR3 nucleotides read TGTGCCAGCAGTTACGCAGTACGGGGGAACACTGAAGCTTTCTTT. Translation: CASSYAVRGNTEAFF.

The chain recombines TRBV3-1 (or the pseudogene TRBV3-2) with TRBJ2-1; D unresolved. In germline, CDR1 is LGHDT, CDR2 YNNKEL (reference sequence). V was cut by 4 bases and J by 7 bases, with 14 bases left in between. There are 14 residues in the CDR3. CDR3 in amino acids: CASSLRETSNEQFF. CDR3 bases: TGTGCCAGCAGCCTAAGAGAGACTTCGAATGAGCAGTTCTTC.

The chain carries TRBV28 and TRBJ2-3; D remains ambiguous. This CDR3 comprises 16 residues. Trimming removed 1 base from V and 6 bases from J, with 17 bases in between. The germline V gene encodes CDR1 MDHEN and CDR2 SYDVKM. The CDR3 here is CASSLFATAGSDTQYF. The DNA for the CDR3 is TGTGCCAGCAGTTTATTCGCGACGGCCGGGTCGGATACGCAGTATTTT.

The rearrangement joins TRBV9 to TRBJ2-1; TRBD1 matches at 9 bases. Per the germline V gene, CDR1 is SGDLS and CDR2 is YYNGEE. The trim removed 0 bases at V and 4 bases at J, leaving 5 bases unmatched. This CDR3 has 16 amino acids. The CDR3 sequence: CASSVGQGGLYNEQFF. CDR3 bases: TGTGCCAGCAGCGTAGGACAGGGGGGATTATACAATGAGCAGTTCTTC.

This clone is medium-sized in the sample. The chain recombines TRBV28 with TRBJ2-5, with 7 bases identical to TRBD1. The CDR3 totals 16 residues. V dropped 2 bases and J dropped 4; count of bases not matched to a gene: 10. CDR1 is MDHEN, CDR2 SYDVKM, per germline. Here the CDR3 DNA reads TGTGCCAGCAGTTTAACAGGGGTGTATCTCTTAGAGACCCAGTACTTC. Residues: CASSLTGVYLLETQYF.

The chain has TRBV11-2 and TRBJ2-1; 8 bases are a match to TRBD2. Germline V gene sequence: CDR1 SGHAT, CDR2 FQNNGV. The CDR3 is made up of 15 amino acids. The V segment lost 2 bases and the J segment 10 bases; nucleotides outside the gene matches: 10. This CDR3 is CASSLFTSGDTEQFF. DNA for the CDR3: TGTGCCAGCAGCTTATTTACTAGCGGAGATACGGAGCAGTTCTTC.

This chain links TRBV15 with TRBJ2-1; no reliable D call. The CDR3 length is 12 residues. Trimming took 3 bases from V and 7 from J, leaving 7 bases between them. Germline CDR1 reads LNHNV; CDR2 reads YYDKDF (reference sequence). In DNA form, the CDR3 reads TGTGCCACCAGCAGGAGGTTAAATGAGCAGTTCTTC. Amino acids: CATSRRLNEQFF.

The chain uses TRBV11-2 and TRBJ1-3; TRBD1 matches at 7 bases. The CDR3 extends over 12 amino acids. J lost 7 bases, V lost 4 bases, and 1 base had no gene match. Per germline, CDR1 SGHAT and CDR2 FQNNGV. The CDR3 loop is CASSSRGNTIYF. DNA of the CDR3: TGTGCCAGCAGCTCCAGGGGGAACACCATATATTTT.

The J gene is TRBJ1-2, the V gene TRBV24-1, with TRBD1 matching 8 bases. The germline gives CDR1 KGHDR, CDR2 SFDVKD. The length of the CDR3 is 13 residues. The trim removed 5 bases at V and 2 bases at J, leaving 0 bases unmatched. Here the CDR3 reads CATSGQGNYGYTF. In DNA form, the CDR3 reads TGTGCCACCAGTGGACAGGGGAACTATGGCTACACCTTC.

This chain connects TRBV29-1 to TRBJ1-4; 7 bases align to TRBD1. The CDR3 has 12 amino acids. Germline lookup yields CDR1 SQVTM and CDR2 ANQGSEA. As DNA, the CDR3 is TGCAGTGCTAAAGGGACAGCCGAAAAACTGTTTTTT. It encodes CSAKGTAEKLFF.

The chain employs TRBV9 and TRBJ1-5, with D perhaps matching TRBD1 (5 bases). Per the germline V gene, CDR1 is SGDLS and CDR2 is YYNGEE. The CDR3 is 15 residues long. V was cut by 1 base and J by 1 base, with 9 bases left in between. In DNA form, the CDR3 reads TGTGCCAGCAGCGTATCGGCAGGGAGCAATCAGCCCCAGCATTTT. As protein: CASSVSAGSNQPQHF.

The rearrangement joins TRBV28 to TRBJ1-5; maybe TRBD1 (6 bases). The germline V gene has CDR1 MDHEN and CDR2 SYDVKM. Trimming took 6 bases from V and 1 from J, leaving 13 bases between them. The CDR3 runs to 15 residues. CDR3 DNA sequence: TGTGCCAGCAGGCCGACAGGTGGGAGCAATCAGCCCCAGCATTTT. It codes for CASRPTGGSNQPQHF.

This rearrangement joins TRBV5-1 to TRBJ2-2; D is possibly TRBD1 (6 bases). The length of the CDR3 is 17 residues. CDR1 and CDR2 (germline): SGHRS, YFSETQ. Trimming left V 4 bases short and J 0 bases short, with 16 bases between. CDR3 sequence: CASSMQTGFANTGELFF. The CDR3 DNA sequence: TGCGCCAGCAGCATGCAGACAGGATTCGCGAACACCGGGGAGCTGTTTTTT.

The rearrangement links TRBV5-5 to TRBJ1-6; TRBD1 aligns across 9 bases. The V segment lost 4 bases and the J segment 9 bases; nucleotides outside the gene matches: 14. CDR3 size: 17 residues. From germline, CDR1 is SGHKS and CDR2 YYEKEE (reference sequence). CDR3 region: CASSLEMPGQGRSPLHF. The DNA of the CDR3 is TGTGCCAGCAGCCTAGAAATGCCGGGACAGGGCCGTTCACCCCTCCACTTT.

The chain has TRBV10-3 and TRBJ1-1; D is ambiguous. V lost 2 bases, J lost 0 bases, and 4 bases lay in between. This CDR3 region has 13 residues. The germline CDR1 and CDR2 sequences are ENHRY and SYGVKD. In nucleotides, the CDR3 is TGTGCCATCAGTGAGGAGTTGAACACTGAAGCTTTCTTT. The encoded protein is CAISEELNTEAFF.

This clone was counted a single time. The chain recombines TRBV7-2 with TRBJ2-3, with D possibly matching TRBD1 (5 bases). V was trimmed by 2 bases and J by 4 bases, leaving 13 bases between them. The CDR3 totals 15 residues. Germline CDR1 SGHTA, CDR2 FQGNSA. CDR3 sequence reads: CASSLTRVAADTQYF. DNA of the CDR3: TGTGCCAGCAGCTTAACCAGGGTGGCTGCAGATACGCAGTATTTT.

The CDR3, as DNA: TGTGCCAGCAGCCGCGGGGACCAAAGTCCCGGGGAGCTGTTTTTT. Amino acid sequence: CASSRGDQSPGELFF. The chain uses TRBV11-1 and TRBJ2-2; perhaps TRBD2 as D (6 bases). Germline V gives CDR1 SGHAT, CDR2 FQDESV (reference sequence). The germline V and J ends were trimmed by 5 bases and 6 bases, with 16 bases remaining between them. This CDR3 region has 15 residues.

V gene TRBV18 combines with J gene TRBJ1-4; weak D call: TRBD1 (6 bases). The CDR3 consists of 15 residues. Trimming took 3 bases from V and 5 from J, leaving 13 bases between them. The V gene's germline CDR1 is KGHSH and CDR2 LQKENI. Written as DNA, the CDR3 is TGTGCCAGCTCACCGGGGGACACTCAGAATGAAAAACTGTTTTTT. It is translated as CASSPGDTQNEKLFF.

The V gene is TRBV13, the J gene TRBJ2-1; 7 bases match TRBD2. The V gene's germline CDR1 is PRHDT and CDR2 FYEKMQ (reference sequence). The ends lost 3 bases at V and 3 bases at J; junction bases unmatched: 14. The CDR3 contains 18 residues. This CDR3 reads CASSLRRSEASGYNEQFF. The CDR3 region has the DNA TGTGCCAGCAGCTTGAGGCGTTCGGAGGCTAGCGGCTACAATGAGCAGTTCTTC.

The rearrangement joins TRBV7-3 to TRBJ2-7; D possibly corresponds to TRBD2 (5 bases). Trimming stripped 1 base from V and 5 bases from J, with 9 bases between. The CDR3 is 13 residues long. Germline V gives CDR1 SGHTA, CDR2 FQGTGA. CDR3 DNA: TGTGCCAGCAGCTTAAGAGGGATCGACGAGCAGTACTTC. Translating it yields CASSLRGIDEQYF. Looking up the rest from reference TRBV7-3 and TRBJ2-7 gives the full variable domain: GAGVSQTPSNKVTEKGKYVELRCDPISGHTALYWYRQSLGQGPEFLIYFQGTGAADDSGLPNDRFFAVRPEGSVSTLKIQRTERGDSAVYLCASSLRGIDEQYFGPGTRLTVT.

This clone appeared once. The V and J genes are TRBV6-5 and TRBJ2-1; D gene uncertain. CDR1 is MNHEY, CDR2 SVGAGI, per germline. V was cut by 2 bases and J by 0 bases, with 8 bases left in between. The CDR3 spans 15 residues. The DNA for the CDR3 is TGTGCCAGCAGTTACCGGGTAACCTCCTACAATGAGCAGTTCTTC. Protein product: CASSYRVTSYNEQFF.

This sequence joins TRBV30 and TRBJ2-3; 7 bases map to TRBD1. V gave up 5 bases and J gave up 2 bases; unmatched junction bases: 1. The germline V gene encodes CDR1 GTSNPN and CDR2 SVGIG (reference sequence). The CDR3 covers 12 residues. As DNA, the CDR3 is TGTGCCTGGGACAGGGTCACAGATACGCAGTATTTT. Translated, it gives CAWDRVTDTQYF.

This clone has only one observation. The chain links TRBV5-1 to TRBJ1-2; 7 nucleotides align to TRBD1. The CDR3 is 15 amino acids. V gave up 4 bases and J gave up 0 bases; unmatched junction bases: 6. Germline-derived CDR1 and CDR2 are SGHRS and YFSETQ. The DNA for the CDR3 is TGCGCCAGCAGCCCCCGGACAGGAACTAACTATGGCTACACCTTC. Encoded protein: CASSPRTGTNYGYTF. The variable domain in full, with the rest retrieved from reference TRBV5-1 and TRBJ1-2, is KAGVTQTPRYLIKTRGQQVTLSCSPISGHRSVSWYQQTPGQGLQFLFEYFSETQRNKGNFPGRFSGRQFSNSRSEMNVSTLELGDSALYLCASSPRTGTNYGYTFGSGTRLTVV.